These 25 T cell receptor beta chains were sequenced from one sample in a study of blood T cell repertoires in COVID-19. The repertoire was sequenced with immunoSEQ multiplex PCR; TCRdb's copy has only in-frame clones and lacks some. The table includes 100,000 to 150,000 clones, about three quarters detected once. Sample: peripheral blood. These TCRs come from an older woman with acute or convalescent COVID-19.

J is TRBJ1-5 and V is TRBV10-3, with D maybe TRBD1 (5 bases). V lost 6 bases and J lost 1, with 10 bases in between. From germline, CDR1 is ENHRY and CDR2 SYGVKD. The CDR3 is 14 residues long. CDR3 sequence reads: CAISAQGSNQPQHF. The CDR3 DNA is TGTGCCATCAGCGCCCAGGGAAGCAATCAGCCCCAGCATTTT.

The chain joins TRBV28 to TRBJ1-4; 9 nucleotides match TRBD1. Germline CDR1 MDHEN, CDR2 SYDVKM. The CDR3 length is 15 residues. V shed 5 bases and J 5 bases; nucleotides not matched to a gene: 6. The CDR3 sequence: CASSKTGGLNEKLFF. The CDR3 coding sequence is TGTGCCAGCAGTAAGACAGGGGGGCTAAATGAAAAACTGTTTTTT. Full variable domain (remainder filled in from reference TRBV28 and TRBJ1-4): DVKVTQSSRYLVKRTGEKVFLECVQDMDHENMFWYRQDPGLGLRLIYFSYDVKMKEKGDIPEGYSVSREKKERFSLILESASTNQTSMYLCASSKTGGLNEKLFFGSGTQLSVL.

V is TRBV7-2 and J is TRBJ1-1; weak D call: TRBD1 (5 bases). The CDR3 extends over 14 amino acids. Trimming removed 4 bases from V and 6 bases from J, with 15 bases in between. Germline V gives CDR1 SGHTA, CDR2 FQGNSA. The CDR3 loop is CASSSYAGTPEAFF. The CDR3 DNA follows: TGTGCCAGCAGCTCCTACGCGGGGACCCCTGAAGCTTTCTTT.

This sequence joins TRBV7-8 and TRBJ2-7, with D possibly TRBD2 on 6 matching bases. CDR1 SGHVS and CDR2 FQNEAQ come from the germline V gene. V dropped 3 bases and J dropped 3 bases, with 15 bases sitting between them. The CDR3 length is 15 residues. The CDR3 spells CASSFGMQGGYEQYF. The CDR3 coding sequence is TGTGCCAGCAGCTTCGGAATGCAGGGAGGCTACGAGCAGTACTTC.

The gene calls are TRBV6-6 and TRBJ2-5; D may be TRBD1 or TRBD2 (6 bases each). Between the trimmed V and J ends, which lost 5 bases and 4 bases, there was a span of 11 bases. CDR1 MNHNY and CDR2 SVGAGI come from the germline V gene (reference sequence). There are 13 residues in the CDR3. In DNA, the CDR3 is TGTGCCAGCAGTCAGGGGCGGGGAGAGACCCAGTACTTC. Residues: CASSQGRGETQYF.

CDR3: CASSESYRGKQYF. DNA of the CDR3: TGTGCCAGCAGTGAATCATACAGGGGAAAGCAGTACTTC. V is TRBV2 and J is TRBJ2-7; 7 nucleotides match TRBD1. Germline V CDR1 and CDR2: SNHLY, FYNNEI. The CDR3 has 13 residues. The V and J ends lost 2 bases and 8 bases, in that order; junction bases with no gene match: 6. The complete variable domain, with remaining parts taken from reference TRBV2 and TRBJ2-7, reads EPEVTQTPSHQVTQMGQEVILRCVPISNHLYFYWYRQILGQKVEFLVSFYNNEISEKSEIFDDQFSVERPDGSNFTLKIRSTKLEDSAMYFCASSESYRGKQYFGPGTRLTVT.

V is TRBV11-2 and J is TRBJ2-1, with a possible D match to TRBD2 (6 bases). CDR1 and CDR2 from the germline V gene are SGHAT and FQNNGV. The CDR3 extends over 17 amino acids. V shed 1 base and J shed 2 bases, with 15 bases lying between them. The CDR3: CASSLGRGGRTYNEQFF. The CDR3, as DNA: TGTGCCAGCAGCTTAGGGCGTGGAGGGAGAACCTACAATGAGCAGTTCTTC.

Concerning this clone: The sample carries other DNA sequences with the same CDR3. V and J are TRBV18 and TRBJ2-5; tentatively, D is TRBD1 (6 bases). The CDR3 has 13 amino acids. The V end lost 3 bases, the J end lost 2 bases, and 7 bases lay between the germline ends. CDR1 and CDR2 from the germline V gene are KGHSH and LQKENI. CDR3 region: CASSPRGQETQYF. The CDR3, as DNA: TGTGCCAGCTCACCGAGGGGGCAAGAGACCCAGTACTTC.

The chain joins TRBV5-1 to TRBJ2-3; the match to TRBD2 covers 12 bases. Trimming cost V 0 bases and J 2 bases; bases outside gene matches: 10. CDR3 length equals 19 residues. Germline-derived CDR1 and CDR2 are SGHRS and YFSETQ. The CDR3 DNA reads TGCGCCAGCAGCTTGGGCGTGTCTAGCGGGGGGGTATTCACAGATACGCAGTATTTT. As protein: CASSLGVSSGGVFTDTQYF.

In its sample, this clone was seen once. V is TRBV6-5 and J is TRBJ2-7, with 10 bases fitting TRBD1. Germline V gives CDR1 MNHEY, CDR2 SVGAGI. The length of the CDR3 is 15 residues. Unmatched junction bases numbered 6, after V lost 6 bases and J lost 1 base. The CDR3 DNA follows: TGTGCCAGCAGGGGGGACAGGGGACGGTCCTACGAGCAGTACTTC. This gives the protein CASRGDRGRSYEQYF.

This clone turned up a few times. The CDR3 nucleotides are TGTGCCAGCAGGATGGACTACCCCGGTTTATACGAGCAGTACTTC. This encodes CASRMDYPGLYEQYF. The J gene is TRBJ2-7, the V gene TRBV6-5; the D gene is possibly TRBD2 (6 bases). This CDR3 region has 15 residues. V was trimmed by 6 bases and J by 4 bases, leaving 19 bases between them. Looked up from germline, CDR1 is MNHEY and CDR2 is SVGAGI.

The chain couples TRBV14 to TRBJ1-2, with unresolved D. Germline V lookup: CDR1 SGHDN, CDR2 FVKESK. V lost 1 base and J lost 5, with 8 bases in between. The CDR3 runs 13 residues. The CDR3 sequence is CASSQGGMYGYTF. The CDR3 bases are TGTGCCAGCAGCCAAGGAGGGATGTATGGCTACACCTTC.

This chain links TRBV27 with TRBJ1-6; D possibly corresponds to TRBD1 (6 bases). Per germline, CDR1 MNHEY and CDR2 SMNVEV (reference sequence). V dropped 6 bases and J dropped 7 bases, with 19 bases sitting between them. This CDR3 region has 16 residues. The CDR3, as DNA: TGTGCCAGCAGGGAACCCAGGGGCCGGGGAAATTCACCCCTCCACTTT. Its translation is CASREPRGRGNSPLHF.

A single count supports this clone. The CDR3 spells CASSAWTGVTGELFF. The DNA of the CDR3 is TGTGCCAGCAGCGCTTGGACAGGGGTGACCGGGGAGCTGTTTTTT. V gene TRBV9 combines with J gene TRBJ2-2; TRBD1 agrees at 9 bases. Looked up from germline, CDR1 is SGDLS and CDR2 is YYNGEE. This CDR3 region has 15 residues. The V and J ends lost 3 bases and 5 bases, in that order; junction bases with no gene match: 5.

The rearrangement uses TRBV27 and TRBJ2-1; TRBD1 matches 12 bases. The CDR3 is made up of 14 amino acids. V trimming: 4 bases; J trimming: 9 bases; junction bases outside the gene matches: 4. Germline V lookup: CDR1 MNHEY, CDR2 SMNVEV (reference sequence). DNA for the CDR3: TGTGCCAGCAGTTCCGGGACAGGGGGCAGTGAGCAGTTCTTC. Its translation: CASSSGTGGSEQFF.

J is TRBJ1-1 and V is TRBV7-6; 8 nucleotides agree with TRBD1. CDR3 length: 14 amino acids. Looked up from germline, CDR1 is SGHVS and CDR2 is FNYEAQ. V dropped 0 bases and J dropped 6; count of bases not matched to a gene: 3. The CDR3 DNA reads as TGTGCCAGCAGCTTAGCAGACAGGGGCGCTGAAGCTTTCTTT. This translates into CASSLADRGAEAFF.

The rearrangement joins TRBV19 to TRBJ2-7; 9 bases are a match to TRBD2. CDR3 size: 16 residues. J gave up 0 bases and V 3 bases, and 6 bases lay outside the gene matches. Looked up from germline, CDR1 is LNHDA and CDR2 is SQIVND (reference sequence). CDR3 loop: CASSIRTSAVSYEQYF. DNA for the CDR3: TGTGCCAGTAGTATCCGGACTAGCGCCGTCTCCTACGAGCAGTACTTC. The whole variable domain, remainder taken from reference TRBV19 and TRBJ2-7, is DGGITQSPKYLFRKEGQNVTLSCEQNLNHDAMYWYRQDPGQGLRLIYYSQIVNDFQKGDIAEGYSVSREKKESFPLTVTSAQKNPTAFYLCASSIRTSAVSYEQYFGPGTRLTVT.

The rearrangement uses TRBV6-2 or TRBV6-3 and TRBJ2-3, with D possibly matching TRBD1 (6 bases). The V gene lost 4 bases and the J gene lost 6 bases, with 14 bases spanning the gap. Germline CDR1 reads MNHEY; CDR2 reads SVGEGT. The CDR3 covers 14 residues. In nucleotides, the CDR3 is TGTGCCAGCAGTTCCGCACAGGGAGTTGATACGCAGTATTTT. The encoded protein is CASSSAQGVDTQYF.

CDR3: CASSSSAGGRNEQYF. The DNA for the CDR3 is TGTGCCAGCAGCTCATCAGCGGGAGGGCGAAACGAGCAGTACTTC. The rearrangement joins TRBV11-2 to TRBJ2-7; TRBD2 matches at 10 bases. The germline V gene has CDR1 SGHAT and CDR2 FQNNGV. There are 15 residues in the CDR3. V lost 4 bases and J lost 5; bases outside the gene matches: 8.

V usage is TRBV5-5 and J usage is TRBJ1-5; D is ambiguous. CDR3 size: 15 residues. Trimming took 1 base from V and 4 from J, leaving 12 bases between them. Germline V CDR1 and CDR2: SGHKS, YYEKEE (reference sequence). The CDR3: CASSLSDLENQPQHF. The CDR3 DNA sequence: TGTGCCAGCAGCTTGTCAGATTTGGAGAATCAGCCCCAGCATTTT.

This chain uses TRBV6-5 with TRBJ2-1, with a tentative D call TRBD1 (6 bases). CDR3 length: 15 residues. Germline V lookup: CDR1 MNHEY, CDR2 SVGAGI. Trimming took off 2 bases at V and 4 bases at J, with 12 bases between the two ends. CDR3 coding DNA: TGTGCCAGCAGTTACGTACAGGGCCTATACAATGAGCAGTTCTTC. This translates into CASSYVQGLYNEQFF.

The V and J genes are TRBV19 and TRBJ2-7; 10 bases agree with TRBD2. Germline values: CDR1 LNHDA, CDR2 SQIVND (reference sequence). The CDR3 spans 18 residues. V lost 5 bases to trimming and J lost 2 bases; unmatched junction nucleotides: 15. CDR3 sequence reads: CASSESSGSYAGPYEQYF. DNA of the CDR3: TGTGCCAGTAGTGAGTCTAGCGGGAGTTATGCGGGGCCCTACGAGCAGTACTTC.

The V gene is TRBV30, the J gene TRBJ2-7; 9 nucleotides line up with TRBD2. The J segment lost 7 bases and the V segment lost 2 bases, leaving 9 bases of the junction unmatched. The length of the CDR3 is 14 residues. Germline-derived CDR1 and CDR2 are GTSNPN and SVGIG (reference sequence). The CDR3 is CAWSRAGGLLEQYF. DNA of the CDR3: TGTGCCTGGAGTAGGGCGGGAGGGCTACTGGAGCAGTACTTC.

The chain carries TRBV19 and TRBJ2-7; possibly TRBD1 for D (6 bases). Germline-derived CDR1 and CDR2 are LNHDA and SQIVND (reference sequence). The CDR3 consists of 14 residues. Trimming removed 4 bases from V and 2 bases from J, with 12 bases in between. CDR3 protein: CASSNPGQTYEQYF. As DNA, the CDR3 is TGTGCCAGTAGTAATCCGGGACAAACCTACGAGCAGTACTTC.

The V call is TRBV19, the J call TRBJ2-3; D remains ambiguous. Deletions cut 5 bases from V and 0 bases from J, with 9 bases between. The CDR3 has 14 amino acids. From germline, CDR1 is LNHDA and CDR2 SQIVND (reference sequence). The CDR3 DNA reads TGTGCCAGTAGTGCAGGATTTAGCACAGATACGCAGTATTTT. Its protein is CASSAGFSTDTQYF.